In its sample, the clone carrying this T cell receptor (beta chain) was seen a few times. The data stem from a study of blood T cell repertoires in COVID-19. Study overall: In each case, the material was cDNA or gDNA derived from T cells, B-cell-depleted T cells, or PBMCs.

The CDR3 length is 18 residues. Germline CDR1 reads MDHEN; CDR2 reads SYDVKM. V was clipped by 2 bases and J by 11 bases, with 28 bases between them. Everyone who took part was 18 to 89 years old, and they came from 24 US areas. The method was immunoSEQ multiplex PCR; TCRdb's version includes in-frame clones alone and lacks a portion of them. The sample has about 260,000 clones, about 90% seen once; the top ten hold around 0.8%. Sample: PBMCs or T cells enriched from blood (not recorded which). This receptor was identified in a man aged 45-65 years who had been exposed to COVID-19. The rearrangement uses TRBV28 and TRBJ1-5; the D is unclear. CDR3 loop: CASSLLASLGFSRVAQHF. CDR3 coding DNA: TGTGCCAGCAGTTTACTAGCGTCACTAGGGTTTTCGCGGGTAGCCCAGCATTTT.